This T cell receptor beta chain was captured by sequencing in a study of OX40 agonist ivuxolimab in advanced cancers. General study findings and limits: In the 0.1 to 3.0 mg/kg range, CD4+ and CD8+ blood T cells had expanded clonally by week 6.

Trimming left V 1 base short and J 7 bases short, with 5 bases between. CDR1 LGHNT and CDR2 FRNRAP come from the germline V gene. The CDR3 extends over 12 amino acids. As to this clone: Its antigen is not identified.

Some clones are missing from TCRdb's copy, which holds only in-frame ones; the method was immunoSEQ multiplex PCR. This table has 70,000 to 80,000 clones, more than 75% appearing once. This receptor was identified in an adult with an advanced solid tumor such as melanoma, head and neck, liver or kidney cancer. This material consisted of CD4+ or CD8+ T cells sorted from blood, taken in a trial of the OX40 agonist ivuxolimab. V gene TRBV12-5 combines with J gene TRBJ1-5; D is unclear. CDR3 loop: CASGLGSQPQHF. CDR3 bases: TGTGCTAGTGGTTTGGGAAGCCAGCCCCAGCATTTT.